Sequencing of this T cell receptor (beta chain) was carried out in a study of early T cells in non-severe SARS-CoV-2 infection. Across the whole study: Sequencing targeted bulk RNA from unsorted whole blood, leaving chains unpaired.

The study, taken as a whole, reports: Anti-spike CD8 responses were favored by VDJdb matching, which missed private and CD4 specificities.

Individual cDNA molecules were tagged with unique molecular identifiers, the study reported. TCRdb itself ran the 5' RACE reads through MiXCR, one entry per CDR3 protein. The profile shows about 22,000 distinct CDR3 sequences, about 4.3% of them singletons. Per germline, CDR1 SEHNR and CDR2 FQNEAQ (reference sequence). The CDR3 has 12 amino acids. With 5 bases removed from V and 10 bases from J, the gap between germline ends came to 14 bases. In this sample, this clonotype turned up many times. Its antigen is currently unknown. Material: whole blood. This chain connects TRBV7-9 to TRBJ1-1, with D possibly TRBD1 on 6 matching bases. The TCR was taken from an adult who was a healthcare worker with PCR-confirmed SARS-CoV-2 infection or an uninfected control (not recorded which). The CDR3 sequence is CASSILQGTAFF. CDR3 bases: TGTGCCAGCAGCATACTACAGGGAACAGCTTTCTTT.